This T cell receptor (beta chain) was obtained from a study of blood T cells in healthy people across ages. Regarding the study as a whole: Any conclusive comparison of naive versus antigen-experienced cells was prevented by using unsorted PBMCs. Shifts in expanded clonotypes may have been confounded by donor CMV status, which was unknown.

A sample-barcoded 5' primer and a J-beta primer mix were used in a second PCR of roughly 6 to 12 cycles. With 12 random nucleotides, a template-switch adaptor tagged each individual cDNA molecule. One entry per CDR3 protein results from TCRdb running MiXCR on the 5' RACE reads. This table holds 700,000 to 950,000 distinct CDR3 sequences, about 40% found once. Of note for this clonotype: The antigen remains undetermined.

The CDR3 consists of 13 residues. Germline V gives CDR1 ENHRY, CDR2 SYGVKD. Trimming stripped 5 bases from V and 2 bases from J, with 9 bases between. The chain recombines TRBV10-3 with TRBJ1-2; the D is unclear. The sample comprised blood. This TCR was recovered from a woman aged 55-70 years in good health. The chain's CDR3 is CAISPTENYGYTF. The CDR3 DNA is TGTGCCATCAGTCCAACAGAAAACTATGGCTACACCTTC.